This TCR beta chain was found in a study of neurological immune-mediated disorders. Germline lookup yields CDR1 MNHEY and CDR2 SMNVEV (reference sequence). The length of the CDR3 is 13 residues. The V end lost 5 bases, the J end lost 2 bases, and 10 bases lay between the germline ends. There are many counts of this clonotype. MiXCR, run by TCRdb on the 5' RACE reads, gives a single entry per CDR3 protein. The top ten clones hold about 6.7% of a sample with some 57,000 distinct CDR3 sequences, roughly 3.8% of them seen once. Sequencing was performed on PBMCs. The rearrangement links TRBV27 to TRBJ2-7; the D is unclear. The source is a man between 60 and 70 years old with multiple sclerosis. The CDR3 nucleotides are TGTGCCAGCAGTCCCACACCTACCTACGAGCAGTACTTC. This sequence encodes CASSPTPTYEQYF.